This is a list of T cell receptor beta chains from one sample in a study of blood T cell repertoires in COVID-19. Libraries were prepared by immunoSEQ multiplex PCR; TCRdb keeps only in-frame clonotypes and omits some of them. The repertoire has 80,000 to 100,000 clones, under 90% of them found once; the top ten carry under 20%. Material: peripheral blood. These receptors came from a human donor in a cohort sampled during active COVID-19. CDR3s include the opening cysteine and the closing phenylalanine or tryptophan. The order of the fields is D gene, V gene, J gene, clone size, CDR3 DNA, CDR3 protein. A D gene is named only where the DNA matches it firmly. Only some rows state a clone size, as once, few, many or a class for expanded clones.

TRBD2,TRBV28,TRBJ2-1,.,TGTGCCAGCAGCGCTAGCGGGAGGGAAGGGTTAAATGAGCAGTTCTTC,CASSASGREGLNEQFF
.,TRBV18,TRBJ1-2,.,TGTGCCAGCTCACCACGGGTCGGGAACGGCTACACCTTC,CASSPRVGNGYTF
TRBD2,TRBV11-3,TRBJ2-7,.,TGTGCCAGCAGCTTAGACGGAATAGCGGGAGGCGAGCAGTACTTC,CASSLDGIAGGEQYF
TRBD1,TRBV7-3,TRBJ2-1,.,TGTGCCAGCAGCTGGGACAGGGCCGGCGAGCAGTTCTTC,CASSWDRAGEQFF
TRBD1,TRBV28,TRBJ1-5,.,TGTGCCAGCAGTTCATCCGGGACAGGGTACCAGCCCCAGCATTTT,CASSSSGTGYQPQHF
.,TRBV19,TRBJ1-1,.,TGTGCCAGTAGTTTGGGGGCCGTTTCAACTGAAGCTTTCTTT,CASSLGAVSTEAFF
TRBD2,TRBV5-6,TRBJ2-7,.,TGTGCCAGCAGCTTGTTGAGCGGGAGTGGCGAGCAGTACTTC,CASSLLSGSGEQYF
.,TRBV18,TRBJ1-5,once,TGTGCCAGCTCACCGGGCAGGTCGAATCAGCCCCAGCATTTT,CASSPGRSNQPQHF
TRBD1,TRBV6-6,TRBJ1-5,.,TGTGCCAGCAGTCCTACAGGGGAAAATCAGCCCCAGCATTTT,CASSPTGENQPQHF
.,TRBV3-1/TRBV3-2,TRBJ1-1,.,TGTGCCAGCAGCCAAGATGGGGCAGGACGGAACACTGAAGCTTTCTTT,CASSQDGAGRNTEAFF
TRBD1,TRBV5-1,TRBJ2-7,.,TGCGCCAGCAGCTTGGGGGACAGGGGGTACGAGCAGTACTTC,CASSLGDRGYEQYF
.,TRBV30,TRBJ1-2,.,TGTGCCTGGAGTTTCCGGGACATCAGGGGCTACACCTTC,CAWSFRDIRGYTF
TRBD2,TRBV29-1,TRBJ2-1,.,TGCAGCGTTGCTTTTCGCATAGCGGGAGGGTACAATGAGCAGTTCTTC,CSVAFRIAGGYNEQFF
.,TRBV5-6,TRBJ2-6,.,TGTGCCAGCAGCAACACAGGGTCTGGGGCCAACGTCCTGACTTTC,CASSNTGSGANVLTF
.,TRBV7-2,TRBJ2-1,once,TGTGCCAGCAGCTTAGAGGGGACGCGCGGGACCATAAGAAATGAGCAGTTCTTC,CASSLEGTRGTIRNEQFF
TRBD2,TRBV5-1,TRBJ2-2,.,TGCGCCAGCAGCCTGCTAGCGGGAGGGCTCACCGGGGAGCTGTTTTTT,CASSLLAGGLTGELFF
.,TRBV7-9,TRBJ1-1,.,TGTGCCAGCAGCTTTCAAGACATAAGGAACACTGAAGCTTTCTTT,CASSFQDIRNTEAFF
TRBD1,TRBV19,TRBJ2-7,.,TGTGCCAGTAGTCAATCGACAGGGGTGACCTACGAGCAGTACTTC,CASSQSTGVTYEQYF
.,TRBV2,TRBJ1-5,.,TGTGCCAGCAGTGAAGCTGGGGCATGGGGACAGCCCCAGCATTTT,CASSEAGAWGQPQHF
.,TRBV3-1/TRBV3-2,TRBJ1-6,.,TGTGCCAGCAGCCCCGAAATACAGAATTCACCCCTCCACTTT,CASSPEIQNSPLHF
TRBD1,TRBV28,TRBJ2-5,.,TGTGCCAGCAGTACGACAGGGGTGGAAGAGACCCAGTACTTC,CASSTTGVEETQYF
TRBD1,TRBV5-8,TRBJ1-5,.,TGTGCCAGCAGCCGATCTTCGACAGGGGGGATGGGCAATCAGCCCCAGCATTTT,CASSRSSTGGMGNQPQHF
TRBD2,TRBV9,TRBJ2-7,.,TGTGCCAGCAGCGTAGGTACTAGCGGGAGAAACGAGCAGTACTTC,CASSVGTSGRNEQYF
.,TRBV5-1,TRBJ2-5,.,TGCGCCAGCAGGTATACTCCGGGAGAGACCCAGTACTTC,CASRYTPGETQYF
.,TRBV7-2,TRBJ2-7,.,TGTGCCAGCAGCTTAGCCGTCTACGAGCAGTACTTC,CASSLAVYEQYF
.,TRBV7-9,TRBJ1-6,.,TGTGCCAGCAGTTATGGGACCGGGGGTAATTCACCCCTCCACTTT,CASSYGTGGNSPLHF
.,TRBV3-1/TRBV3-2,TRBJ1-2,.,TGTGCCAGCAGCCAAGATAGGACAGCCGACCCGAAAAACTATGGCTACACCTTC,CASSQDRTADPKNYGYTF
TRBD1,TRBV2,TRBJ2-7,.,TGTGCCAGCAGCCCTGACAGGGTTAAACTCGACGAGCAGTACTTC,CASSPDRVKLDEQYF
TRBD2,TRBV3-1/TRBV3-2,TRBJ2-1,.,TGTGCCAGCAGCCAAGTTACAGGGGGGACTAGCGGGAGGGTCTACAATGAGCAGTTCTTC,CASSQVTGGTSGRVYNEQFF
TRBD2,TRBV11-2,TRBJ2-7,.,TGTGCCAGCAGCCAGATTAGCGGGAGGCCGTACGAGCAGTACTTC,CASSQISGRPYEQYF
TRBD1,TRBV9,TRBJ1-4,once,TGTGCCAGCAGCTTGACAGGGGCCACTAATGAAAAACTGTTTTTT,CASSLTGATNEKLFF
TRBD2,TRBV6-1,TRBJ2-1,.,TGTGCCAGCAGTGATCCGGGAGGGGGTAAAGAGCAGTTCTTC,CASSDPGGGKEQFF
.,TRBV28,TRBJ2-7,once,TGTGCCAGCAGGTCTGGAGGGTACGAGCAGTACTTC,CASRSGGYEQYF
.,TRBV7-9,TRBJ2-1,.,TGTGCCAGCAACCGACTAGCCTACAATGAGCAGTTCTTC,CASNRLAYNEQFF
TRBD1,TRBV29-1,TRBJ2-7,.,TGCAGCGTTGACACGACAGGGAACTCCTACGAGCAGTACTTC,CSVDTTGNSYEQYF
TRBD1,TRBV18,TRBJ1-2,.,TGTGCCAGCTCACCCTGGACAGGGGGCGGCCATGGCTACACCTTC,CASSPWTGGGHGYTF
.,TRBV19,TRBJ2-3,.,TGTGCCAGTTTTGGAGCGGGCACAGATACGCAGTATTTT,CASFGAGTDTQYF